The next 8 T cell receptor beta chains were all read from a single sample in a study of Graves' ophthalmopathy and Graves' hyperthyroidism. The TCR beta CDR3 regions underwent amplification from RNA transcripts. First-round RT-PCR with HTBI primers preceded a second-round multiplex PCR. TCRdb analysed the multiplex PCR reads with MiXCR anew, one entry per CDR3 protein. The repertoire includes about 640,000 distinct CDR3 sequences, roughly 41% of them detected once, and about 3.3% sits in the top ten. Source material: peripheral blood. These receptors came from an adult man with Graves' ophthalmopathy.

This clonotype was picked up many times. The genes are TRBV12-3 or TRBV12-4 and TRBJ2-2; D not certain. Trimming cost V 5 bases and J 6 bases, with 13 bases left between them. The CDR3 has 14 amino acids. The chain's CDR3 is CASSPARLPGELFF. The CDR3 nucleotides are TGTGCCAGCAGTCCAGCGAGGTTACCCGGGGAGCTGTTTTTT.

About this clonotype itself: This sequence may be a read error, since a much larger clone differs from it by one base. The chain uses TRBV7-9 and TRBJ2-5; 7 nucleotides agree with TRBD1. The length of the CDR3 is 16 residues. Losses at the gene ends were 5 bases for V and 1 base for J; bases not matched to a gene: 10. CDR1 and CDR2 (germline): SEHNR, FQNEAQ (reference sequence). CDR3 sequence (DNA): TGTGCCAGCAGCCCAACAGGGGCTAGACTCCAAGAGACCCAGTACTTC. Translation: CASSPTGARLQETQYF.

This clonotype was picked up a small number of times. This chain connects TRBV29-1 to TRBJ2-3; TRBD1 matches at 8 bases. The germline V gene encodes CDR1 SQVTM and CDR2 ANQGSEA. The CDR3 covers 12 residues. This CDR3 reads CRLDRDVDTQYF. For the CDR3, the DNA is TGCAGATTGGACAGGGATGTAGATACGCAGTATTTT.

As for this clonotype: Since a much larger clone is just one base distant, this may be a read error. The rearrangement links TRBV20-1 to TRBJ2-7; 8 bases agree with TRBD2. The CDR3 length is 15 residues. Germline CDR1 is DFQATT and CDR2 is SNEGSKA (reference sequence). DNA of the CDR3: TGCAGTGCTAGGCGGAGCGGGGGCCGCGCCTACGGGCAGTACTTC. This translates into CSARRSGGRAYGQYF.

In DNA, the CDR3 is TGTGCCAGCAGCCTCCAGGAGGGAGGCGGGGAGCTGTTTTTT. It specifies CASSLQEGGGELFF. The chain links TRBV11-2 to TRBJ2-2, with a possible D match to TRBD2 (6 bases). The CDR3 loop spans 14 amino acids. V lost 5 bases to trimming and J lost 7 bases, with 14 bases between them. CDR1 SGHAT and CDR2 FQNNGV come from the germline V gene. Complete variable domain (other parts from reference TRBV11-2 and TRBJ2-2): EAGVAQSPRYKIIEKRQSVAFWCNPISGHATLYWYQQILGQGPKLLIQFQNNGVVDDSQLPKDRFSAERLKGVDSTLKIQPAKLEDSAVYLCASSLQEGGGELFFGEGSRLTVL.

The genes are TRBV15 and TRBJ1-2, with D perhaps matching TRBD1 (5 bases). Trimming pared 0 bases from V and 3 bases from J, leaving 5 bases between. The CDR3 is made up of 13 amino acids. The germline gives CDR1 LNHNV, CDR2 YYDKDF (reference sequence). This CDR3 is CATSREGDYGYTF. The CDR3 nucleotides read TGTGCCACCAGCAGAGAGGGGGACTATGGCTACACCTTC.

The chain uses TRBV7-3 and TRBJ2-6; 9 bases are shared with TRBD1. The CDR3 is 16 amino acids. Germline assignment: CDR1 SGHTA and CDR2 FQGTGA. V trimming: 3 bases; J trimming: 4 bases; junction bases outside the gene matches: 4. CDR3 coding DNA: TGTGCCAGCAGCTTCCGGGACAGGGCCGGGGCCAACGTCCTGACTTTC. Translated: CASSFRDRAGANVLTF.

Ten or more counts support this clonotype. The V gene is TRBV10-3, the J gene TRBJ1-1, with a weak D call TRBD1 (5 bases). In germline, CDR1 is ENHRY, CDR2 SYGVKD. There are 13 residues in the CDR3. With 9 bases removed from V and 0 bases from J, the gap between germline ends came to 11 bases. CDR3 in amino acids: CAIRQTMNTEAFF. The CDR3 DNA follows: TGTGCCATAAGACAGACCATGAACACTGAAGCTTTCTTT.